This TCR beta chain came from a study of T cells in Graves' hyperthyroidism and ophthalmopathy. Whole-study results and caveats: In validation, the model predicted ophthalmopathy. These predictions came a median about 6.5 months before onset. Most thyroid clonotypes expanded above 0.001 were also detected in blood. Researchers report that a 13 V-J model separated ophthalmopathy from stable hyperthyroidism.

This clonotype was recorded many times. What it recognizes is unknown. Diagnoses were established using clinical symptoms, serum thyroxine and TRAb, thyroid ultrasound and orbital computed tomography. RNA transcripts yielded amplified TCR beta CDR3 regions. TCR CDR3 regions were first amplified by RT-PCR with HTBI primers. Via MiXCR, TCRdb re-called the multiplex PCR reads, giving one row per CDR3 protein. The profile shows around 560,000 distinct CDR3 sequences, 16% of them singletons. Germline V lookup: CDR1 SEHNR, CDR2 FQNEAQ (reference sequence). V dropped 5 bases and J dropped 5 bases, with 13 bases sitting between them. CDR3 length: 13 amino acids.

Sequenced: blood. The TCR was taken from a woman under 30 with Graves' hyperthyroidism. The chain joins TRBV7-9 to TRBJ2-7; D possibly corresponds to TRBD1 (6 bases). The CDR3 protein is CASSGQNRDEQYF. DNA of the CDR3: TGTGCCAGCAGCGGACAGAACAGGGACGAGCAGTACTTC.